These 30 T cell receptor beta chains were sequenced from one sample in a study of identical twins. Each CDR3 protein is one row after TCRdb ran MiXCR on the 5' RACE reads. The sample lists 300,000 to 400,000 distinct CDR3 sequences; 7% to 9.5% were seen once. What was sequenced was naive T cells sorted from blood. The origin of the receptors is a woman between 45 and 60 years old in good health.

The chain employs TRBV12-3 or TRBV12-4 and TRBJ2-3, with D perhaps matching TRBD2 (6 bases). V was cut by 6 bases and J by 4 bases, with 11 bases left in between. The CDR3 has 13 residues. The CDR3 loop is CASRRGFADTQYF. In DNA form, the CDR3 reads TGTGCCAGCAGACGGGGGTTCGCAGATACGCAGTATTTT.

This clonotype was recorded at least ten times. This chain uses TRBV20-1 with TRBJ2-7, with a possible D match to TRBD1 (5 bases). Trimming shortened V by 6 bases and J by 5 bases, and 17 bases separated the two germline ends. The CDR3 has 13 residues. The germline gives CDR1 DFQATT, CDR2 SNEGSKA (reference sequence). CDR3 residues: CSAQDQGLHEQYF. CDR3 nucleotides: TGCAGTGCCCAGGACCAGGGTCTTCACGAGCAGTACTTC.

This clonotype was counted at least ten times. This chain joins TRBV10-3 and TRBJ2-5, with 9 bases fitting TRBD2. The junction had 14 bases not matched to a gene; V was cut back by 10 bases and J by 2 bases. The CDR3 consists of 16 residues. The germline V gene has CDR1 ENHRY and CDR2 SYGVKD. The CDR3 sequence: CATLPPPTSGQETQYF. As DNA, the CDR3 is TGTGCCACCTTACCCCCTCCGACTAGCGGACAAGAGACCCAGTACTTC.

This clonotype was seen more than once but under ten times. The J gene is TRBJ2-3, the V gene TRBV5-1; D not certain. The ends were cut back, 4 bases at V and 4 bases at J, with 16 bases in the middle. CDR1 and CDR2 (germline): SGHRS, YFSETQ. This CDR3 has 15 amino acids. The CDR3, as DNA: TGCGCCAGCAGCCCGGACCCCAAGTTCGCAGATACGCAGTATTTT. The encoded protein is CASSPDPKFADTQYF.

This clonotype was recorded many times. The V call is TRBV11-2, the J call TRBJ2-7; D unclear. From germline, CDR1 is SGHAT and CDR2 FQNNGV. Trimming removed 3 bases from V and 5 bases from J, with 8 bases in between. CDR3 length: 12 residues. The CDR3 protein is CASSFKADEQYF. The CDR3 DNA reads TGTGCCAGCAGCTTCAAGGCCGACGAGCAGTACTTC.

This chain uses TRBV19 with TRBJ2-1; D gene ambiguous. Germline assignment: CDR1 LNHDA and CDR2 SQIVND (reference sequence). This CDR3 is 12 amino acids long. Trimming shortened V by 3 bases and J by 8 bases, and 8 bases separated the two germline ends. Written as DNA, the CDR3 is TGTGCCAGTAGTATTAGGTGGGATGAGCAGTTCTTC. Encoded protein: CASSIRWDEQFF.

The chain recombines TRBV12-3 or TRBV12-4 with TRBJ1-5, with D hard to call. The CDR3 runs to 15 residues. V lost 2 bases, J lost 3 bases, and 11 bases lay in between. In DNA form, the CDR3 reads TGTGCCAGCAGTTTACTAGTAGATCCCAATCAGCCCCAGCATTTT. Protein product: CASSLLVDPNQPQHF.

This clonotype was observed many times. The chain employs TRBV15 and TRBJ2-4, with D unresolved. Trimming pared 8 bases from V and 4 bases from J, leaving 12 bases between. CDR1 is LNHNV, CDR2 YYDKDF, per germline (reference sequence). CDR3 length: 13 amino acids. CDR3 protein: CATSVQPKNIQYF. The DNA for the CDR3 is TGTGCCACCTCAGTGCAGCCTAAAAACATTCAGTACTTC. Full variable domain (rest looked up from reference TRBV15 and TRBJ2-4): DAMVIQNPRYQVTQFGKPVTLSCSQTLNHNVMYWYQQKSSQAPKLLFHYYDKDFNNEADTPDNFQSRRPNTSFCFLDIRSPGLGDTAMYLCATSVQPKNIQYFGAGTRLSVL.

This clonotype came up many times. The rearrangement uses TRBV4-2 and TRBJ2-7, with D tentatively TRBD2 (6 bases). The CDR3 contains 13 residues. V lost 0 bases, J lost 4 bases, and 7 bases lay in between. CDR1 and CDR2 from the germline V gene are LGHNA and YNFKEQ. The CDR3 DNA sequence: TGTGCCAGCAGCCAAGAACGGGAGTACGAGCAGTACTTC. It specifies CASSQEREYEQYF.

This clonotype was seen a handful of times. The chain combines TRBV7-9 with TRBJ2-5; 9 nucleotides align to TRBD2. The length of the CDR3 is 14 residues. With V trimmed by 6 bases and J by 1 base, 3 bases remained unmatched. The V gene's germline CDR1 is SEHNR and CDR2 FQNEAQ (reference sequence). The chain's CDR3 is CASSSTSGQETQYF. Written as DNA, the CDR3 is TGTGCCAGCAGTTCGACTAGCGGCCAAGAGACCCAGTACTTC.

Ten or more counts support this clonotype. This chain uses TRBV10-2 with TRBJ2-1; D gene uncertain. V was cut by 4 bases and J by 4 bases, with 5 bases left in between. The CDR3 has 12 amino acids. Looked up from germline, CDR1 is WSHSY and CDR2 is SAAADI. DNA for the CDR3: TGCGCCAGCAGTGTAACGTACAATGAGCAGTTCTTC. Residues: CASSVTYNEQFF.

This chain joins TRBV5-5 and TRBJ2-1, with 10 bases fitting TRBD2. Germline CDR1 and CDR2: SGHKS and YYEKEE (reference sequence). Losses at the gene ends were 2 bases for V and 8 bases for J; bases not matched to a gene: 7. The CDR3 is made up of 15 amino acids. CDR3 coding DNA: TGTGCCAGCAGCTTTTCGCTAGCGGGAGAGCATGAGCAGTTCTTC. Its protein product is CASSFSLAGEHEQFF.

This clonotype showed up just a few times. V usage is TRBV9 and J usage is TRBJ2-2; D gene unclear. Trimming removed 0 bases at V and 7 bases at J, with 4 bases between. The CDR3 contains 12 residues. Germline V CDR1 and CDR2: SGDLS, YYNGEE. In DNA form, the CDR3 reads TGTGCCAGCAGCGTAGTGGTCGGGGAGCTGTTTTTT. This translates into CASSVVVGELFF.

Many counts were recorded for this clonotype. V usage is TRBV5-1 and J usage is TRBJ2-1, with 13 bases matching TRBD2. The germline gives CDR1 SGHRS, CDR2 YFSETQ. The V and J ends lost 0 bases and 5 bases, in that order; junction bases with no gene match: 8. There are 18 residues in the CDR3. The CDR3 DNA reads TGCGCCAGCAGCTTGGAACAGGGACTAGCGGGATCCCACAATGAGCAGTTCTTC. This gives the protein CASSLEQGLAGSHNEQFF.

At least ten counts were recorded for this clonotype. This chain connects TRBV20-1 to TRBJ2-3; D is tentatively TRBD1 or TRBD2 (5 bases each). V lost 3 bases and J lost 2, with 15 bases in between. Germline V gives CDR1 DFQATT, CDR2 SNEGSKA (reference sequence). The CDR3 loop spans 15 amino acids. CDR3 sequence (DNA): TGCAGTGCTAGCTCCCCGGGACGGAACACAGATACGCAGTATTTT. This codes for CSASSPGRNTDTQYF.

This clonotype was seen many times. The chain joins TRBV4-1 to TRBJ1-6; 10 bases fit TRBD1. This CDR3 is built from 16 residues. V was pared by 2 bases and J by 7 bases, with 5 bases of the junction left unmatched. Germline lookup yields CDR1 MGHRA and CDR2 YSYEKL. The CDR3 sequence is CASSQTRDRGNSPLHF. The DNA of the CDR3 is TGCGCCAGCAGCCAAACGAGGGACAGGGGCAATTCACCCCTCCACTTT.

The V call is TRBV29-1, the J call TRBJ2-7, with a tentative D call TRBD2 (6 bases). This CDR3 contains 14 residues. The germline V gene has CDR1 SQVTM and CDR2 ANQGSEA. V lost 0 bases to trimming and J lost 5 bases, with 14 bases between them. CDR3 residues: CSVEDSGGRDEQYF. DNA of the CDR3: TGCAGCGTTGAAGATAGCGGAGGAAGGGACGAGCAGTACTTC.

This clonotype occurred a few times. This sequence joins TRBV7-6 and TRBJ1-5; D ambiguous. The CDR3 spans 16 residues. From germline, CDR1 is SGHVS and CDR2 FNYEAQ. Trimming took off 1 base at V and 0 bases at J, with 10 bases between the two ends. The CDR3 DNA sequence: TGTGCCAGCAGCTTAGGGGATACCTATAGCAATCAGCCCCAGCATTTT. Its translation: CASSLGDTYSNQPQHF.

The J gene is TRBJ1-2, the V gene TRBV20-1, with 7 bases lining up with TRBD1. V shed 3 bases and J 4 bases; nucleotides not matched to a gene: 5. CDR3 length equals 13 residues. Germline-derived CDR1 and CDR2 are DFQATT and SNEGSKA (reference sequence). This CDR3 reads CSASPQGFYGYTF. CDR3 nucleotide sequence: TGCAGTGCTAGCCCACAGGGGTTCTATGGCTACACCTTC.

This clonotype was detected ten times or more. V usage is TRBV29-1 and J usage is TRBJ2-1; 10 bases are a match to TRBD2. The CDR3 extends over 14 amino acids. Germline CDR1 and CDR2: SQVTM and ANQGSEA. Trimming cost V 4 bases and J 4 bases; bases outside gene matches: 4. This chain's CDR3 is CSVAILAGYNEQFF. The CDR3 region has the DNA TGCAGCGTTGCGATACTAGCGGGATACAATGAGCAGTTCTTC.

This clonotype was counted ten times or more. V is TRBV12-3 or TRBV12-4 and J is TRBJ1-1; D is undetermined. The CDR3 is 14 residues long. V lost 4 bases to trimming and J lost 5 bases, with 14 bases between them. CDR3 loop: CASSSTHFQTEAFF. The CDR3 DNA follows: TGTGCCAGCAGTTCGACCCATTTCCAGACTGAAGCTTTCTTT.

This clonotype was counted ten times or more. The genes are TRBV10-1 and TRBJ2-3, with D maybe TRBD1 (5 bases). CDR3 size: 15 residues. Germline CDR1 WNHNN, CDR2 SYGVQD (reference sequence). Trimming stripped 0 bases from V and 2 bases from J, with 9 bases between. CDR3 in DNA: TGCGCCAGCAGTGAGTCTTTGACAGACACAGATACGCAGTATTTT. Protein sequence: CASSESLTDTDTQYF.

In this sample, this clonotype turned up a few times. V is TRBV9 and J is TRBJ2-5; 8 bases fit TRBD2. This CDR3 spans 12 amino acids. Per germline, CDR1 SGDLS and CDR2 YYNGEE. Unmatched junction bases numbered 2, after V lost 0 bases and J lost 10 bases. CDR3 region: CASSVAGGYQYF. DNA for the CDR3: TGTGCCAGCAGCGTAGCGGGAGGGTACCAGTACTTC. The variable domain in full, with the rest retrieved from reference TRBV9 and TRBJ2-5, is DSGVTQTPKHLITATGQRVTLRCSPRSGDLSVYWYQQSLDQGLQFLIQYYNGEERAKGNILERFSAQQFPDLHSELNLSSLELGDSALYFCASSVAGGYQYFGPGTRLLVL.

This clonotype was seen a few times. This chain links TRBV19 with TRBJ2-1; no clear D gene. Germline V gene sequence: CDR1 LNHDA, CDR2 SQIVND (reference sequence). V gave up 3 bases and J gave up 4 bases, with 10 bases separating them. The CDR3 has 14 amino acids. The CDR3 region is CASSILPTYNEQFF. The DNA for the CDR3 is TGTGCCAGTAGTATTTTGCCCACATACAATGAGCAGTTCTTC. The full variable domain, completed using reference TRBV19 and TRBJ2-1, is DGGITQSPKYLFRKEGQNVTLSCEQNLNHDAMYWYRQDPGQGLRLIYYSQIVNDFQKGDIAEGYSVSREKKESFPLTVTSAQKNPTAFYLCASSILPTYNEQFFGPGTRLTVL.

This clonotype was seen a handful of times. This chain joins TRBV5-1 and TRBJ2-5; unclear D gene. The ends were cut back, 4 bases at V and 5 bases at J, with 18 bases in the middle. Germline V gene sequence: CDR1 SGHRS, CDR2 YFSETQ. This CDR3 contains 15 residues. The CDR3 nucleotides are TGCGCCAGCAGCCACTCCTTGACCAGATACGAGACCCAGTACTTC. This encodes CASSHSLTRYETQYF.

V usage is TRBV25-1 and J usage is TRBJ1-2, with unresolved D. Deletions cut 1 base from V and 8 bases from J, with 8 bases between. This CDR3 comprises 12 residues. Germline lookup yields CDR1 MGHDK and CDR2 SYGVNS. For the CDR3, the DNA is TGTGCCAGCAGTGAATTTCGGGTCGGCTACACCTTC. This sequence encodes CASSEFRVGYTF.

This clonotype has ten or more counts. J is TRBJ2-1 and V is TRBV12-3 or TRBV12-4, with 15 bases that match TRBD2. The CDR3 loop spans 16 amino acids. V was clipped by 6 bases and J by 5 bases; unmatched bases: 5. The CDR3: CASRGLAGGVNNEQFF. DNA for the CDR3: TGTGCCAGCAGGGGACTAGCGGGAGGTGTCAACAATGAGCAGTTCTTC.

This clonotype was detected a few times. J is TRBJ2-2 and V is TRBV12-3 or TRBV12-4; a weak D match, TRBD2 (5 bases). Trimming removed 5 bases at V and 4 bases at J, with 14 bases between. The CDR3 runs to 15 residues. Here the CDR3 reads CASSAGGPGTGELFF. The DNA for the CDR3 is TGTGCCAGCAGTGCAGGAGGTCCGGGCACCGGGGAGCTGTTTTTT.

The V gene is TRBV7-7, the J gene TRBJ2-1, with TRBD2 as a possible D gene (5 bases). The CDR3 is made up of 15 amino acids. Germline assignment: CDR1 SSHAT and CDR2 FNYEAQ (reference sequence). Trimming took 3 bases from V and 6 from J, leaving 15 bases between them. CDR3 region: CASSFGLAPINEQFF. CDR3 DNA sequence: TGTGCCAGCAGCTTTGGGCTAGCACCCATCAATGAGCAGTTCTTC.

This clonotype was picked up a small number of times. The V call is TRBV24-1, the J call TRBJ2-3; a possible D gene is TRBD1 (5 bases). V lost 3 bases, J lost 3 bases, and 9 bases lay in between. The CDR3 consists of 14 residues. Looked up from germline, CDR1 is KGHDR and CDR2 is SFDVKD. CDR3 region: CATSDAGKTDTQYF. The CDR3 DNA follows: TGTGCCACCAGTGATGCAGGGAAAACAGATACGCAGTATTTT.